A selection of T cell receptor beta chains follows, all from one sample in a study of Graves' ophthalmopathy and Graves' hyperthyroidism. TCRdb redid the calling of the multiplex PCR reads with MiXCR, one entry per CDR3 protein. The sample consists of about 380,000 distinct CDR3 sequences, over 15% of them appearing once. The sample consisted of peripheral blood. Receptors were obtained from a woman aged 18-29 years with stable Graves' hyperthyroidism. CDR3s include the opening cysteine and the closing phenylalanine or tryptophan. D genes are given only for firm matches. The size entry is marked missing in some rows and otherwise reads once, few, many or a size class.

>-|TRBJ2-3|13|TRBV5-1|few
TGCGCCAGCAGCCACGCCAAGGGAGATACGCAGTATTTT
CASSHAKGDTQYF
>TRBD1|TRBJ1-5|15|TRBV7-9|many
TGTGCCAGCAGCTCTGTAGCAGGGGGGAATCAGCCCCAGCATTTT
CASSSVAGGNQPQHF
>-|TRBJ2-3|15|TRBV5-6|-
TGTGCCAGCAGCGGAGACGACGTTAGCACAGATACGCAGTATTTT
CASSGDDVSTDTQYF
>-|TRBJ1-5|13|TRBV19|many
TGTGCCAGAACGAGGGGTAGCAATCAGCCCCAGCATTTT
CARTRGSNQPQHF
>-|TRBJ2-7|15|TRBV19|many
TGTGCCAGTAGTATTAGTAGGGGGATGTTCTACGAGCAGTACTTC
CASSISRGMFYEQYF
>TRBD2|TRBJ2-7|18|TRBV19|many
TGTGCCAGTAGTCTTAGGACTAGCGGGGGGCTCTTTACCTACGAGCAGTACTTC
CASSLRTSGGLFTYEQYF
>-|TRBJ1-1|15|TRBV3-1|many
TGTGCCAGCAGCCAAGTGTCGGGGATTTTGGGTGAAGCTTTCTTT
CASSQVSGILGEAFF
>TRBD2|TRBJ2-3|15|TRBV6-4|few
TGTGCCAGCAGTGACTCTGTGGCGGGGGGAGATACGCAGTATTTT
CASSDSVAGGDTQYF
>-|TRBJ2-2|14|TRBV7-3|few
TGTGCCAGCAGCTTTGGAGGGTCCACCGGGGAGCTGTTTTTT
CASSFGGSTGELFF
>-|TRBJ2-7|13|TRBV20-1|many
TGCAGTGCATTAGCCAGAGGTCGCGCCGAGCAGTACTTC
CSALARGRAEQYF
>-|TRBJ2-7|13|TRBV7-9|-
TGTGCCAGCAGCGGGGTGCCAAGCTACGAGCAGTACTTC
CASSGVPSYEQYF
>-|TRBJ2-5|14|TRBV19|-
TGTGCCAGTAGGGAAAAGGGGAGGCAAGAGACCCAGTACTTC
CASREKGRQETQYF
>-|TRBJ1-6|20|TRBV19|few
TGTGCCAGTAGTCCCGAACGAATTGGACCGGGCAGCTCCTATAATTCACCCCTCCACTTT
CASSPERIGPGSSYNSPLHF
>-|TRBJ1-1|13|TRBV19|many
TGTGCCAGTATGGGTCCCGAGAACACTGAAGCTTTCTTT
CASMGPENTEAFF
>-|TRBJ1-1|14|TRBV5-1|many
TGCGCCAGCAGCTTGGATCTGGTAAGGGATGAAGCTTTCTTT
CASSLDLVRDEAFF
>-|TRBJ1-5|14|TRBV18|-
TGTGCCAGCTCCCAAGGGGGACTGACCATAGCCCAGCATTTT
CASSQGGLTIAQHF
>TRBD1|TRBJ1-5|15|TRBV6-2/TRBV6-3|many
TGTGCCAGCAGTCCGGGACAGGGATGGGGTCAGCCCCAGCATTTT
CASSPGQGWGQPQHF
>-|TRBJ2-7|12|TRBV29-1|many
TGCAGCGTTGTCCCCTCCCATTACGAGCAGTACTTC
CSVVPSHYEQYF
>-|TRBJ2-2|16|TRBV12-5|many
TGTGCTAGTGGCGAGCTAGTCTTGTTTAACACCGGGGAGCTGTTTTTT
CASGELVLFNTGELFF
>-|TRBJ1-1|12|TRBV2|many
TGTGCCAGCAGAGGAGGGAGTGTTGAAGCTTTCTTT
CASRGGSVEAFF
>-|TRBJ1-1|15|TRBV9|few
TGTGCCAGCAGCCCCTCTTACAGAATGAACACTGAAGCTTTCTTT
CASSPSYRMNTEAFF
>TRBD1|TRBJ1-1|14|TRBV29-1|many
TGCAGCACTCGACTGGGACAGGGGAACACTGAAGCTTTCTTT
CSTRLGQGNTEAFF
>-|TRBJ2-2|19|TRBV5-1|few
TGCGCCAGCAGCTCTCCAGCCGACCTGGGGGCCTGGAGCACCGGGGAGCTGTTTTTT
CASSSPADLGAWSTGELFF
>-|TRBJ1-2|17|TRBV9|many
TGTGCCAGCAGCGTAGTCCCCTCCGGGGGCCTCTCCTATGGCTACACCTTC
CASSVVPSGGLSYGYTF
>-|TRBJ2-7|12|TRBV29-1|many
TGCAGCGTTGGGCAGCTTTTCTACGAGCAGTACTTC
CSVGQLFYEQYF
>-|TRBJ2-7|14|TRBV11-1|many
TGTGCCAGCAGCCTTGACAGGGAGGCCTACGAGCAGTACTTC
CASSLDREAYEQYF
>TRBD1|TRBJ2-7|14|TRBV20-1|many
TGCAGTGCTAGGGGGACAGGGACACATTACGAGCAGTACTTC
CSARGTGTHYEQYF
>TRBD1|TRBJ2-7|16|TRBV6-1|many
TGTGCCAGCAGCCGCAATTCCGGGACAGGGGTCTACGAGCAGTACTTC
CASSRNSGTGVYEQYF
>-|TRBJ2-7|15|TRBV12-3/TRBV12-4|-
TGTGCCAGCAGTTTGGGGAGACAGTCACCCTACGAGCAGTACTTC
CASSLGRQSPYEQYF
>-|TRBJ2-5|15|TRBV9|-
TGTGCCAGCAGCGTAGACGGACAGCGTCAAGAGACCCAGTACTTC
CASSVDGQRQETQYF
>TRBD1|TRBJ2-7|14|TRBV5-6|many
TGTGCCAGCAGCCCCCGGGACAGGACCTACGAGCAGTACTTC
CASSPRDRTYEQYF
>-|TRBJ2-7|14|TRBV18|many
TGTGCCAGCTCCCCCGCAGGGGCATTGAGCGAGCAGTACTTC
CASSPAGALSEQYF
>TRBD1|TRBJ1-5|16|TRBV15|many
TGTGCCACCAGCAGAGCTGGGACAGAGAGCAATCAGCCCCAGCATTTT
CATSRAGTESNQPQHF
>-|TRBJ1-5|13|TRBV19|-
TGTGCCAGTAGTATAGGGTCGGGTCAGCCCCAGCATTTT
CASSIGSGQPQHF
>TRBD2|TRBJ2-7|14|TRBV6-2/TRBV6-3|-
TGTGCCAGCAGTTCCATAGCGGGAGTGTACGAGCAGTACTTC
CASSSIAGVYEQYF
>-|TRBJ2-5|14|TRBV10-1|-
TGCGCCAGCAGTGAAGAGGCCAGCCAAGAGACCCAGTACTTC
CASSEEASQETQYF
>TRBD1|TRBJ2-5|15|TRBV7-9|-
TGTGCCAGCAGCAACCGGGACAGGGTGGGAGAGACCCAGTACTTC
CASSNRDRVGETQYF
>TRBD1|TRBJ1-5|12|TRBV15|many
TGTGCCACCAGCAGAGAGACAGGGAGACAGCATTTT
CATSRETGRQHF
>-|TRBJ2-5|16|TRBV4-2|many
TGTGCCAGCAGCCAAGATGTGGTGGTAGCTAGACAGACCCAGTACTTC
CASSQDVVVARQTQYF
>-|TRBJ1-5|13|TRBV14|-
TGTGCCAGCAGCCAAGATCGGGGAGGTCCCAGGCATTTT
CASSQDRGGPRHF
>TRBD2|TRBJ2-5|18|TRBV6-2/TRBV6-3|many
TGTGCCAGCAGTTACCTCGGACTAGCGGGGACCGGGGAAGAGACCCAGTACTTC
CASSYLGLAGTGEETQYF
>-|TRBJ1-5|15|TRBV6-5|-
TGTGCCAGCAGTTACGCAGGGGAAGCAGTTCAGCCCCAGCATTTT
CASSYAGEAVQPQHF
>-|TRBJ2-5|13|TRBV20-1|many
TGCAGTGCTACGGGACCCCACGGGGAGATCCAGTACTTC
CSATGPHGEIQYF
>TRBD1|TRBJ2-7|15|TRBV7-9|few
TGTGCCAGCAGCTACCCCGGGACAGAGAAGTACGAGCAGTACTTC
CASSYPGTEKYEQYF
>-|TRBJ1-2|13|TRBV11-2|-
TGTGCCAGCAGTCCCAAGACAACCTATGGCTACACCTTC
CASSPKTTYGYTF
>-|TRBJ2-7|17|TRBV10-3|many
TGTGCCATCAGTGAGCCCCCCGGCAGGATAGCCATTTACGAGCAGTACTTC
CAISEPPGRIAIYEQYF
>-|TRBJ2-7|14|TRBV7-2|many
TGTGCCAGCAGCTTATACCCGGACTCCTACGAGCAGTACTTC
CASSLYPDSYEQYF
>-|TRBJ2-5|15|TRBV19|-
TGTACCAGTAGTATCGGAGGGGCTCTCCGAGAGACCCAGTACTTC
CTSSIGGALRETQYF
>-|TRBJ1-5|13|TRBV5-1|many
TGCGCCAGCAGCTTCACAGGGAATCAGCCCCAGCATTTT
CASSFTGNQPQHF
>-|TRBJ2-7|11|TRBV12-3/TRBV12-4|-
TGTGCCAGCAGGAAACCCTACGAGCAGTACTTC
CASRKPYEQYF
>-|TRBJ2-6|15|TRBV7-2|many
TGTGCCAGCAGCTTCAGGAGATCTGGGGCCAACGTCCTGACTTTC
CASSFRRSGANVLTF
>TRBD1|TRBJ2-6|15|TRBV27|many
TGTGCCAGCAGTAAACAGGGGCCTGGGGCCAACGTCCTGACTTTC
CASSKQGPGANVLTF
>-|TRBJ2-7|14|TRBV7-9|many
TGTGCCAGCAGCTTAGTGATAGAGGGATCCGAGCAGTACTTC
CASSLVIEGSEQYF
>-|TRBJ1-5|14|TRBV6-2/TRBV6-3|many
TGTGCCAGCAGTTTGAAGGTGGAGAATCAGCCCCAGCATTTT
CASSLKVENQPQHF
>TRBD1|TRBJ2-2|15|TRBV28|-
TGTGCCAGCAGTTACGCCTACAGGGGAACCGGGGAGCTGTTTTTT
CASSYAYRGTGELFF
>-|TRBJ1-1|14|TRBV20-1|few
TGCAGTGCTAGAGCCGGGGGGCAAACCACTGAAGCTTTCTTT
CSARAGGQTTEAFF
>-|TRBJ1-1|14|TRBV6-1|many
TGTGCCAGCAGTCGCACCGGGGGTTTCACTGAAGCTTTCTTT
CASSRTGGFTEAFF